This entry lists 26 T cell receptor beta chains sequenced from one sample in a study of OX40 agonist ivuxolimab in advanced cancers. Assay used: immunoSEQ multiplex PCR; TCRdb lists only in-frame clones, some missing. The sample consists of about 65,000 clones, 91% of them appearing once. The sample here was CD4+ or CD8+ T cells sorted from blood, taken in a trial of the OX40 agonist ivuxolimab. The receptors stem from an adult with an advanced solid tumor such as melanoma, head and neck, liver or kidney cancer.

V usage is TRBV23-1 and J usage is TRBJ2-4, with a tentative D call TRBD1 (7 bases). TRBV23-1 is labeled an ORF, and its function is uncertain. V was clipped by 1 base and J by 0 bases, with 28 bases between them. CDR3 length: 22 amino acids. The CDR3 DNA reads TGCGCCAGCAGTCAATACCTGTTAGGACCTCAGGGGGAGGACCTAGCCAAAAACATTCAGTACTTC. Its translation: CASSQYLLGPQGEDLAKNIQYF.

The chain links TRBV7-2 to TRBJ2-5; 10 positions match TRBD2. Germline V gives CDR1 SGHTA, CDR2 FQGNSA. Germline trimming cut 2 bases from V and 2 bases from J; bases unmatched to any gene: 5. The CDR3 runs to 16 residues. CDR3 in DNA: TGTGCCAGCAGCTTATCCCCTAGCGGGGGACAAGAGACCCAGTACTTC. Its protein product is CASSLSPSGGQETQYF.

The V and J genes are TRBV30 and TRBJ1-2; D is uncertain. Germline V gene lookup returns CDR1 GTSNPN and CDR2 SVGIG (reference sequence). The CDR3 sequence is 11 residues long. V was shortened by 1 base and J by 4 bases, with 4 bases between the two germline ends. The CDR3 DNA sequence: TGTGCCTGGAGTGACAGCTATGGCTACACCTTC. It is translated as CAWSDSYGYTF.

This clone was seen a single time. The DNA for the CDR3 is TGTGCCAGCAGCCAAGATCACCGTCGGGAGAGAGGGGATGGGACCCAGTACTTC. Translated: CASSQDHRRERGDGTQYF. The chain employs TRBV14 and TRBJ2-5; D is perhaps TRBD2 (6 bases). There are 18 residues in the CDR3. V lost 0 bases and J 7 bases, leaving 24 bases between the germline ends. From germline, CDR1 is SGHDN and CDR2 FVKESK.

This chain uses TRBV28 with TRBJ2-2; no clear D. From germline, CDR1 is MDHEN and CDR2 SYDVKM. Between the trimmed V and J ends, which lost 6 bases and 1 base, there was a span of 12 bases. The CDR3 has 15 amino acids. The CDR3, as DNA: TGTGCCAGCAGCTTACTTCCTGTGAACACCGGGGAGCTGTTTTTT. Its translation: CASSLLPVNTGELFF.

The V gene is TRBV19, the J gene TRBJ2-5; 11 nucleotides align to TRBD1. Judging by the DNA end, TRBJ2-7 fits better; the J call may be wrong. Looked up from germline, CDR1 is LNHDA and CDR2 is SQIVND (reference sequence). The CDR3 covers 13 residues. The CDR3 nucleotides are TGTGCCAGCAGGGACAGGGGGACAGACGAGCAGTACTTC. Its translation: CASRDRGTDEQYF.

The CDR3 sequence: CAISGTGETEAFF. CDR3 DNA: TGTGCCATCAGTGGGACAGGGGAAACTGAAGCTTTCTTT. V and J are TRBV10-3 and TRBJ1-1; 9 bases align to TRBD1. The CDR3 is 13 amino acids. Germline CDR1 reads ENHRY; CDR2 reads SYGVKD. The ends lost 4 bases at V and 5 bases at J; junction bases unmatched: 2.

V and J are TRBV19 and TRBJ1-5, with D tentatively TRBD1 (6 bases). Germline V gives CDR1 LNHDA, CDR2 SQIVND (reference sequence). Trimming took 0 bases from V and 7 from J, leaving 13 bases between them. The CDR3 consists of 15 residues. CDR3: CASSIDGQIAQPQHF. The CDR3 bases are TGTGCCAGTAGTATAGATGGACAGATTGCCCAGCCCCAGCATTTT.

The genes are TRBV5-4 and TRBJ2-5; 14 bases are shared with TRBD2. CDR3 length equals 16 residues. In germline, CDR1 is SGHNT, CDR2 YYREEE (reference sequence). V lost 4 bases to trimming and J lost 2 bases; unmatched junction nucleotides: 4. The DNA of the CDR3 is TGTGCCAGCAGCCAGGGACTAGCGGGAGATCAAGAGACCCAGTACTTC. Protein product: CASSQGLAGDQETQYF.

This clone has more than one count but fewer than ten. The rearrangement uses TRBV9 and TRBJ1-2, with D perhaps matching TRBD1 (6 bases). The germline CDR1 and CDR2 sequences are SGDLS and YYNGEE. This CDR3 has 16 residues. Trimming took 3 bases from V and 7 from J, leaving 22 bases between them. The CDR3 region is CASSESITRGAAGYTF. CDR3 in DNA: TGTGCCAGCAGCGAGTCGATAACGAGGGGGGCGGCTGGCTACACCTTC.

This chain links TRBV5-6 with TRBJ2-2; possible D gene TRBD1, 6 bases. This CDR3 has 16 residues. Germline CDR1 SGHDT, CDR2 YYEEEE. The V gene lost 3 bases and the J gene lost 0 bases, with 12 bases spanning the gap. The CDR3 region has the DNA TGTGCCAGCAGCTCTTACAGGGCCCCGAACACCGGGGAGCTGTTTTTT. Its protein is CASSSYRAPNTGELFF. Looking up the rest from reference TRBV5-6 and TRBJ2-2 gives the full variable domain: DAGVTQSPTHLIKTRGQQVTLRCSPKSGHDTVSWYQQALGQGPQFIFQYYEEEERQRGNFPDRFSGHQFPNYSSELNVNALLLGDSALYLCASSSYRAPNTGELFFGEGSRLTVL.

The rearrangement joins TRBV2 to TRBJ1-4; D is uncertain. V gave up 5 bases and J gave up 10 bases, with 17 bases separating them. CDR1 is SNHLY, CDR2 FYNNEI, per germline. This CDR3 contains 14 residues. The CDR3 DNA reads as TGTGCCAGCAGTTCGGGGTTAGCGCTAGGAAAACTGTTTTTT. It is translated as CASSSGLALGKLFF.

This clone appeared once. J is TRBJ2-4 and V is TRBV4-2, with 7 bases that match TRBD1. The CDR3 is made up of 16 amino acids. V lost 3 bases to trimming and J lost 5 bases; unmatched junction nucleotides: 10. From germline, CDR1 is LGHNA and CDR2 YNFKEQ. CDR3 sequence: CASSQSTGEWENIQYF. The CDR3 nucleotides are TGTGCCAGCAGCCAGTCCACAGGGGAATGGGAAAACATTCAGTACTTC.

The gene calls are TRBV18 and TRBJ2-2; 8 bases agree with TRBD1. CDR1 and CDR2 (germline): KGHSH, LQKENI. The CDR3 is 14 amino acids. Trimming cost V 3 bases and J 3 bases; bases outside gene matches: 0. The CDR3 DNA reads as TGTGCCAGCTCACCGACAGGGGACACCGGGGAGCTGTTTTTT. It specifies CASSPTGDTGELFF.

This CDR3 is CASSRELAKNIQYF. The CDR3 DNA reads as TGTGCCAGCTCCCGAGAGCTAGCCAAAAACATTCAGTACTTC. V gene TRBV2 combines with J gene TRBJ2-4; D is undetermined. CDR3 length equals 14 residues. Germline V CDR1 and CDR2: SNHLY, FYNNEI. Trimming removed 8 bases from V and 0 bases from J, with 11 bases in between.

The gene calls are TRBV7-6 and TRBJ2-3; D assignment may be TRBD1 or TRBD2 (5 bases each). The length of the CDR3 is 15 residues. V lost 2 bases to trimming and J lost 2 bases, with 11 bases between them. The germline CDR1 and CDR2 sequences are SGHVS and FNYEAQ. For the CDR3, the DNA is TGTGCCAGCAGCTTAAGGGACGACCTCACAGATACGCAGTATTTT. Its protein product is CASSLRDDLTDTQYF.

A single count supports this clone. The rearrangement joins TRBV28 to TRBJ2-1, with D perhaps matching TRBD2 (5 bases). The germline V gene has CDR1 MDHEN and CDR2 SYDVKM. This CDR3 has 15 residues. The CDR3, as DNA: TGTGCTCCTCGGTTTGCGGGCGAGACCAACAATGAGCAGTTCTTC. The encoded protein is CAPRFAGETNNEQFF.

This chain joins TRBV7-6 and TRBJ2-5, with 11 bases matching TRBD2. V shed 0 bases and J 1 base; nucleotides not matched to a gene: 4. The CDR3 covers 17 residues. Germline V gene lookup returns CDR1 SGHVS and CDR2 FNYEAQ. The CDR3 region is CASSLALTSGGQETQYF. As DNA, the CDR3 is TGTGCCAGCAGCTTAGCGCTCACTAGCGGGGGCCAAGAGACCCAGTACTTC. Using reference TRBV7-6 and TRBJ2-5 for the parts outside the CDR3, the full variable domain is GAGVSQSPRYKVTKRGQDVALRCDPISGHVSLYWYRQALGQGPEFLTYFNYEAQQDKSGLPNDRFSAERPEGSISTLTIQRTEQRDSAMYRCASSLALTSGGQETQYFGPGTRLLVL.

The chain joins TRBV11-2 to TRBJ1-1, with TRBD1 identical over 7 bases. There are 14 residues in the CDR3. Germline V lookup: CDR1 SGHAT, CDR2 FQNNGV. Losses at the gene ends were 5 bases for V and 3 bases for J; bases not matched to a gene: 6. The chain's CDR3 is CASSKTGRHTEAFF. As DNA, the CDR3 is TGTGCCAGCAGCAAGACAGGGCGGCACACTGAAGCTTTCTTT. Full variable domain (outside the CDR3, taken from reference TRBV11-2 and TRBJ1-1): EAGVAQSPRYKIIEKRQSVAFWCNPISGHATLYWYQQILGQGPKLLIQFQNNGVVDDSQLPKDRFSAERLKGVDSTLKIQPAKLEDSAVYLCASSKTGRHTEAFFGQGTRLTVV.

The table lists this clone with a few counts. This sequence joins TRBV10-1 and TRBJ2-7; the D gene is possibly TRBD1 (5 bases). Germline CDR1 reads WNHNN; CDR2 reads SYGVQD (reference sequence). V gave up 2 bases and J gave up 6 bases, with 20 bases separating them. The CDR3 has 16 amino acids. The CDR3 sequence: CASSEDRSSIYAEQYF. The CDR3 nucleotides read TGCGCCAGCAGTGAGGACAGAAGTAGTATCTACGCCGAGCAGTACTTC.

The DNA of the CDR3 is TGTGCCTGGAGTAACAGGGCGCAAGCTTTCTTT. This translates into CAWSNRAQAFF. The genes are TRBV30 and TRBJ1-1; maybe TRBD1 (6 bases). The V gene lost 2 bases and the J gene lost 9 bases, with 10 bases spanning the gap. Germline CDR1 reads GTSNPN; CDR2 reads SVGIG (reference sequence). This CDR3 has 11 residues.

This sequence joins TRBV7-9 and TRBJ1-1, with D possibly being TRBD1 (5 bases). Trimming left V 5 bases short and J 1 base short, with 8 bases between. CDR1 and CDR2 (germline): SEHNR, FQNEAQ (reference sequence). This CDR3 has 13 residues. The CDR3 sequence: CASSGTANTEAFF. The CDR3 DNA sequence: TGTGCCAGCAGCGGGACTGCGAACACTGAAGCTTTCTTT.

The J gene is TRBJ1-4, the V gene TRBV6-6, with 9 bases lining up with TRBD1. The CDR3 is 15 amino acids. The junction had 6 bases not matched to a gene; V was cut back by 5 bases and J by 5 bases. Germline CDR1 and CDR2: MNHNY and SVGAGI (reference sequence). In DNA, the CDR3 is TGTGCCAGCAGTAACAGGGGGCTCGAAAATGAAAAACTGTTTTTT. It encodes CASSNRGLENEKLFF.

The V call is TRBV28, the J call TRBJ1-2; tentative D call: TRBD1 (6 bases). Germline values: CDR1 MDHEN, CDR2 SYDVKM. The V end lost 4 bases, the J end lost 3 bases, and 18 bases lay between the germline ends. CDR3 size: 16 residues. The CDR3 sequence is CASSSPGAPRDYGYTF. The CDR3 DNA sequence: TGTGCCAGCAGTTCTCCAGGGGCCCCTCGGGACTATGGCTACACCTTC.

The CDR3 sequence is CASSLQKTYEQYF. DNA of the CDR3: TGTGCCAGCAGCTTACAGAAAACCTACGAGCAGTACTTC. The chain joins TRBV7-2 to TRBJ2-7, with no clear D. Germline V CDR1 and CDR2: SGHTA, FQGNSA. Trimming removed 2 bases at V and 2 bases at J, with 7 bases between. The CDR3 contains 13 residues.

The chain has TRBV11-2 and TRBJ1-1; TRBD1 agrees at 10 bases. The CDR3 spans 15 residues. Germline V CDR1 and CDR2: SGHAT, FQNNGV. With V trimmed by 6 bases and J by 6 bases, 10 bases remained unmatched. The DNA of the CDR3 is TGTGCCAGCAGTTCGGGATCCGGGACAGGGGCTGAAGCTTTCTTT. It is translated as CASSSGSGTGAEAFF.